A selection of T cell receptor beta chains follows, all from one sample in a study of shared clonotypes between healthy human individuals. Assay: immunoSEQ multiplex PCR; the TCRdb copy retains only in-frame clones and omits some. The table lists approximately 2.4 million clones, approximately 95% of them singletons. Sequencing input: naive CD4+ T cells sorted from blood. Receptors were obtained from a man aged 18 to 35 in good health. Each CDR3 is given with its conserved first and last residue. Each record gives: clone size, D gene, V gene, J gene, CDR3 protein, CDR3 DNA. D genes are given only for firm matches. Where a row states a size, it is once, few, many or the class of an expanded clone; other rows omit it.

clone_size: once
d_call: NA
v_call: TRBV5-4
j_call: TRBJ2-2
cdr3_aa: CASTRKNTGELFF
cdr3_nt: TGTGCCAGCACGAGAAAAAACACCGGGGAGCTGTTTTTT

clone_size: NA
d_call: TRBD2
v_call: TRBV11-2
j_call: TRBJ2-7
cdr3_aa: CASSREVKGSSYEQYF
cdr3_nt: TGTGCCAGCAGCCGGGAGGTCAAGGGGAGCTCCTACGAGCAGTACTTC

clone_size: NA
d_call: NA
v_call: TRBV2
j_call: TRBJ2-5
cdr3_aa: CATCVGGPKETQYF
cdr3_nt: TGTGCCACATGTGTTGGGGGGCCAAAAGAGACCCAGTACTTC

clone_size: NA
d_call: NA
v_call: TRBV18
j_call: TRBJ1-3
cdr3_aa: CASSPNTDSGNTIYF
cdr3_nt: TGTGCCAGCTCACCTAACACCGACTCTGGAAACACCATATATTTT

clone_size: NA
d_call: TRBD2
v_call: TRBV14
j_call: TRBJ2-5
cdr3_aa: CASSQAEAGGETQYF
cdr3_nt: TGTGCCAGCAGCCAAGCGGAAGCGGGAGGAGAGACCCAGTACTTC

clone_size: NA
d_call: TRBD1
v_call: TRBV10-3
j_call: TRBJ2-7
cdr3_aa: CAIGPQGAGEQYF
cdr3_nt: TGTGCCATCGGACCCCAGGGGGCGGGAGAGCAGTACTTC

clone_size: NA
d_call: TRBD1
v_call: TRBV5-1
j_call: TRBJ2-1
cdr3_aa: CASSLGDRYNEQFF
cdr3_nt: TGCGCCAGCAGCTTGGGGGACAGGTACAATGAGCAGTTCTTC

clone_size: once
d_call: NA
v_call: TRBV25-1
j_call: TRBJ2-4
cdr3_aa: CASSQAGSNIQYF
cdr3_nt: TGTGCCAGCTCCCAGGCGGGGTCTAACATTCAGTACTTC

clone_size: NA
d_call: TRBD2
v_call: TRBV11-2
j_call: TRBJ2-3
cdr3_aa: CASSLIFSGGTPDTQYF
cdr3_nt: TGTGCCAGCAGCTTAATCTTTAGCGGGGGGACCCCGGATACGCAGTATTTT

clone_size: once
d_call: TRBD2
v_call: TRBV6-6
j_call: TRBJ2-1
cdr3_aa: CASSSQGGTLNEQFF
cdr3_nt: TGTGCCAGCAGCAGTCAGGGAGGGACCCTAAATGAGCAGTTCTTC